This paragraph reports one T cell receptor (beta chain). Its antigen is not identified. These data belong to a study of T cell responses to AZD1222 COVID-19 vaccine. Study-level points and caveats: Only after the peak T cell response were repertoires sampled.

V lost 2 bases to trimming and J lost 8 bases, with 7 bases between them. Germline CDR1 MNHNY, CDR2 SVGAGI (reference sequence). This CDR3 comprises 13 residues. Sequencing was performed with immunoSEQ multiplex PCR; in TCRdb, only in-frame clones are kept and a portion is missing. The sample lists more than 110,000 clones, around 90% seen once, with around 3% in the top ten. This chain joins TRBV6-6 and TRBJ1-6; D call uncertain. The specimen comprised peripheral blood, sampled on day 0 of AZD1222 vaccination. The TCR was taken from an adult in good health. The CDR3 region has the DNA TGTGCCAGCAGTTACCGGGGTGATTCACCCCTCCACTTT. Amino acid sequence: CASSYRGDSPLHF.